This T cell receptor beta chain emerged from a study of blood T cells in healthy people across ages. Study results and limitations: In long-lived donors, naive CD4+ cell counts and diversity exceeded those of aged donors. No one knew whether donors had CMV, which possibly confounded expanded clonotype changes. Diversity was estimated from one million T cells, and these estimates were considered underestimates.

This CDR3 region has 14 residues. V shed 4 bases and J shed 6 bases, with 17 bases lying between them. Germline CDR1 reads SGHRS; CDR2 reads YFSETQ. It was with a sample-barcoded 5' primer and a J-beta primer mix that a second PCR of roughly 6 to 11 cycles was run. TCRdb reprocessed the 5' RACE reads via MiXCR and lists one record per CDR3 protein. Found here are 1.5 million to 2 million distinct CDR3 sequences, under 30% of them singletons; the top ten hold 7% to 9%. Regarding this clonotype: As yet, its antigen is unknown.

The source of this sequence is a woman aged 25 to 39 in good health. The specimen sequenced was blood. The rearrangement uses TRBV5-1 and TRBJ2-7, with D perhaps matching TRBD2 (5 bases). The CDR3 sequence is CASSNPPSSSEQYF. The CDR3 DNA reads as TGCGCCAGCAGCAACCCCCCTTCTAGCTCCGAGCAGTACTTC.